The following is a T cell receptor (beta chain) sequence with its context. TCRdb reprocessed the 5' RACE reads, with one entry per CDR3 protein and no DNA. The specimen's table records around 380,000 distinct CDR3 sequences. The data are from a study of monozygotic twins with inflammatory bowel disease. Sequencing was performed on blood. The TCR originated in a human donor with ulcerative colitis or Crohn's disease, or a healthy co-twin of an affected twin (not recorded which).

The CDR3 here is CASSSLTEEGGELFF. The chain links TRBV12-3 or TRBV12-4 to TRBJ2-2; TCRdb's D call, TRBD2, is unchecked because there is no DNA. CDR3 length equals 15 residues.